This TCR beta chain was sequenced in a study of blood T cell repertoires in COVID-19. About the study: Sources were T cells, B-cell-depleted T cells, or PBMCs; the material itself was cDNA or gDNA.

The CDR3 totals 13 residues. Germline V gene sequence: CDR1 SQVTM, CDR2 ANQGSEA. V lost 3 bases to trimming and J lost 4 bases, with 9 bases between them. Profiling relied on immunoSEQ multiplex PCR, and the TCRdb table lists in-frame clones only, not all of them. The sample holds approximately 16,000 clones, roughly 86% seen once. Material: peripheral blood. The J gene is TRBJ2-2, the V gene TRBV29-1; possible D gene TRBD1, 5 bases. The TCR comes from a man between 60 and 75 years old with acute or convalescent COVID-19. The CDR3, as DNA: TGCAGCGTTGAGTTACAGGTCACCGGGGAGCTGTTTTTT. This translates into CSVELQVTGELFF.